The rows below give T cell receptor beta chains drawn from one sample of a study of post-analysis software for immune sequencing data. Using its own MiXCR run on the PCR reads, TCRdb lists one record per CDR3 protein. The table records a few hundred thousand distinct CDR3 sequences, 35% to 40% of them present only once. Material: blood. Receptor source: a girl between 10 and 17 years old with multiple sclerosis. CDR3s include the opening cysteine and the closing phenylalanine or tryptophan. The D gene is left open where the match is weak. Clone sizes are given selectively: once, few, many, or a class where the clone is expanded.

J gene | V gene | clone size | D gene | CDR3 protein | CDR3 DNA
TRBJ2-3 | TRBV27 | NA | NA | CASSPTLPTQYF | TGTGCCAGCAGTCCGACCCTCCCCACGCAGTATTTT
TRBJ2-1 | TRBV27 | many | NA | CAIKRNNEQFF | TGTGCCATCAAAAGGAACAATGAGCAGTTCTTC
TRBJ2-2 | TRBV11-2 | few | NA | CASSLNRVTGELFF | TGTGCCAGCAGCTTAAACAGGGTTACCGGGGAGCTGTTTTTT
TRBJ2-1 | TRBV20-1 | many | NA | CSAKEGAGRNEQFF | TGCAGTGCGAAGGAGGGGGCGGGGAGGAATGAGCAGTTCTTC
TRBJ2-1 | TRBV7-3 | NA | TRBD2 | CASSLGGGVNEQFF | TGTGCCAGCAGCTTGGGCGGGGGGGTGAATGAGCAGTTCTTC
TRBJ2-1 | TRBV7-2 | NA | NA | CASSLVGTPRYNEQFF | TGTGCCAGCAGCTTAGTAGGGACACCTCGGTACAATGAGCAGTTCTTC
TRBJ2-1 | TRBV6-2/TRBV6-3 | NA | NA | CASSYGSINEQFF | TGTGCCAGCAGTTACGGGTCTATCAATGAGCAGTTCTTC
TRBJ2-5 | TRBV7-2 | few | TRBD2 | CASSTGLAGGQETQYF | TGTGCCAGCAGCACGGGACTAGCGGGGGGCCAAGAGACCCAGTACTTC
TRBJ1-4 | TRBV15 | NA | NA | CATSRDFGTNEKRFF | TGTGCCACCAGCAGAGATTTCGGAACTAACGAAAAACGGTTTTTT
TRBJ2-5 | TRBV11-2 | NA | NA | CASSLGGRDRETQYF | TGTGCCAGCAGCTTAGGGGGCAGGGACCGTGAGACCCAGTACTTC
TRBJ2-3 | TRBV5-1 | NA | NA | CASRSVRGDTQYF | TGCGCCAGCAGGTCTGTCAGGGGAGATACGCAGTATTTT
TRBJ2-5 | TRBV15 | many | NA | CATSPARGAGATQYF | TGTGCCACCAGCCCAGCACGAGGGGCGGGGGCGACCCAGTACTTC
TRBJ1-4 | TRBV3-1 | few | NA | CASSRYGALGKLFF | TGTGCCAGCAGTCGTTACGGGGCCCTGGGGAAACTGTTTTTT
TRBJ1-2 | TRBV12-3/TRBV12-4 | many | TRBD1 | CASRTGGGYTF | TGTGCCAGCAGGACAGGGGGTGGCTACACCTTC
TRBJ1-2 | TRBV7-8 | few | NA | CASSWTQGPDYGYTF | TGTGCCAGCAGCTGGACACAGGGTCCGGACTATGGCTACACCTTC
TRBJ1-3 | TRBV5-1 | few | NA | CASRPGDPGNTIYF | TGCGCCAGCAGGCCAGGGGATCCTGGAAACACCATATATTTT
TRBJ1-5 | TRBV5-1 | many | NA | CASSSMGSLGQPQHF | TGCGCCAGCAGCTCCATGGGCAGCCTAGGGCAGCCCCAGCATTTT
TRBJ2-7 | TRBV14 | NA | NA | CASNIGGGTYEQYF | TGTGCCAGCAATATCGGGGGCGGAACCTACGAGCAGTACTTC
TRBJ2-7 | TRBV18 | NA | TRBD1 | CASSLRTGGSYKQYF | TGTGCCAGCTCACTGAGGACAGGAGGCTCCTACAAGCAGTACTTC
TRBJ2-2 | TRBV4-1 | NA | NA | CASSRGGGFGELFF | TGCGCCAGCAGCCGCGGAGGGGGGTTCGGGGAGCTGTTTTTT
TRBJ2-1 | TRBV20-1 | many | NA | CSASFRDGEQFF | TGCAGTGCTAGCTTCAGGGATGGTGAGCAGTTCTTC
TRBJ1-4 | TRBV20-1 | many | NA | CSARNVNEKLFF | TGCAGTGCTAGAAATGTAAATGAAAAACTGTTTTTT
TRBJ2-5 | TRBV6-2/TRBV6-3 | NA | NA | CASSLEGVTQYF | TGTGCCAGCAGTTTGGAGGGAGTGACCCAGTACTTC
TRBJ1-5 | TRBV4-1 | NA | TRBD1 | CASSQGGDRGSQPQHF | TGCGCCAGCAGCCAAGGGGGGGACAGGGGAAGTCAGCCCCAGCATTTT
TRBJ1-1 | TRBV5-1 | many | NA | CASSSGGGLNTEAFF | TGCGCCAGCAGCTCGGGGGGAGGGCTGAACACTGAAGCTTTCTTT
TRBJ1-1 | TRBV9 | many | NA | CASSVLGGFGEAFF | TGTGCCAGCAGCGTACTTGGGGGATTCGGTGAAGCTTTCTTT
TRBJ2-2 | TRBV10-3 | NA | NA | CAISSGGERAGELFF | TGTGCCATCAGTAGCGGCGGGGAGCGGGCCGGGGAGCTGTTTTTT
TRBJ1-2 | TRBV27 | many | NA | CASRSGYGYTF | TGTGCCAGCAGATCGGGGTATGGCTACACCTTC
TRBJ2-1 | TRBV7-2 | many | NA | CASSLEGTRSPNEQFF | TGTGCCAGCAGCTTAGAGGGTACTAGAAGCCCCAATGAGCAGTTCTTC
TRBJ1-5 | TRBV19 | few | TRBD1 | CASSVTWTGGNQPQHF | TGTGCCAGTAGTGTCACGTGGACAGGGGGCAATCAGCCCCAGCATTTT
TRBJ1-6 | TRBV6-2/TRBV6-3 | many | TRBD1 | CASRHRPLDRDNSPLHF | TGTGCCAGCAGACACCGCCCTCTTGACAGGGATAATTCACCCCTCCACTTT
TRBJ1-2 | TRBV6-5 | NA | NA | CASGKGQSYGYTF | TGTGCCAGCGGAAAAGGACAGAGCTATGGCTACACCTTC
TRBJ2-1 | TRBV29-1 | many | NA | CSVHRPLGDEQFF | TGCAGCGTTCACAGGCCCCTGGGCGATGAGCAGTTCTTC
TRBJ2-1 | TRBV7-2 | many | NA | CASSLTDSSYNEQFF | TGTGCCAGCAGCTTGACGGATAGCTCCTACAATGAGCAGTTCTTC
TRBJ2-2 | TRBV20-1 | NA | NA | CSAAGHLNTGELFF | TGCAGTGCAGCGGGACACTTGAACACCGGGGAGCTGTTTTTT
TRBJ1-4 | TRBV5-1 | many | NA | CASSLGPGEKLFF | TGCGCCAGCAGCTTAGGCCCTGGAGAAAAACTGTTTTTT
TRBJ2-7 | TRBV27 | once | NA | CASSPMGRPYEQYF | TGTGCCAGCAGTCCTATGGGCCGACCCTACGAGCAGTACTTC
TRBJ2-1 | TRBV29-1 | NA | NA | CSVEGRGEVGEQFF | TGCAGCGTTGAGGGTCGTGGGGAGGTCGGTGAGCAGTTCTTC
TRBJ1-4 | TRBV20-1 | many | NA | CSARVASAGNEKLFF | TGCAGTGCTAGAGTGGCGTCCGCGGGTAATGAAAAACTGTTTTTT
TRBJ2-2 | TRBV12-3/TRBV12-4 | many | NA | CASSLGTGELFF | TGTGCCAGCAGTCTGGGGACCGGGGAGCTGTTTTTT
TRBJ1-5 | TRBV5-6 | NA | TRBD1 | CAGSPGQGSNQPQHF | TGTGCCGGCAGCCCGGGACAGGGTAGCAATCAGCCCCAGCATTTT
TRBJ1-2 | TRBV3-1 | NA | NA | CASSQEGRPYGYTF | TGTGCCAGCAGCCAAGAAGGTCGACCTTATGGCTACACCTTC